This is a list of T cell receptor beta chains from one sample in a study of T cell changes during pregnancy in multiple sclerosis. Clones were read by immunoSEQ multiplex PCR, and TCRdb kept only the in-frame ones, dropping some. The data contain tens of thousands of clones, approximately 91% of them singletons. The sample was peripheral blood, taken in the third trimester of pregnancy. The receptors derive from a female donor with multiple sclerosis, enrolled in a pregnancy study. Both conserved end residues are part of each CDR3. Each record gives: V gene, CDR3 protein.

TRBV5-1	CASSRQNPGQVLYGYTF
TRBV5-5	CASSLAAGSYGYTF
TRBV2	CASSEAHPGGRSGNTIYF
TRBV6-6	CASSYGGGQPQHF
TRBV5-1	CASSLDFGAGREKLFF
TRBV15	CATSSRQGRGSNQPQHF
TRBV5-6	CASSRLAFYNEQFF
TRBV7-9	CASSLGATGYNYGYTF
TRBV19	CASTSGYGNSPLHF
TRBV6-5	CASSYGHEQYF
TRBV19	CASSVWDSNEQFF
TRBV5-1	CASSLWTGSATEAFF
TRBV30	CASTPSPLHF
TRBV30	CAWRQELYNSPLHF
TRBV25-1	CASSENGLGRGTQYF
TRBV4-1	CASSRNRGYEQYF
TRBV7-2	CASNRDSAGYGYTF
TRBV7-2	CASSSRWGVLLF
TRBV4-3	CASSQEQGTGGEQYF
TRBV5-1	CASSSTVDGYTF
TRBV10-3	CAISESAGSYEQYF
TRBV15	CATSRGVPGQGDGELFF
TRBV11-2	CASSFLAGGPYEQYF
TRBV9	CASSAPSGDSYNEQFF
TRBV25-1	CASSGYTGRADTQYF
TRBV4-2	CASSQDPRGDYGYTF
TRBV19	CASSIGYRYSTDTQYF
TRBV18	CASSPPGMETQYF
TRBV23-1	CASSQGGQSRYGYTF
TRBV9	CASSPQGGTGATSAFF
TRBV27	CASSPRGVGGEQFF
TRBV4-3	CASSQKRNTDTQYF
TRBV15	CATSRPPGELLLGYTF
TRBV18	CASSASSDSSYNEQFF
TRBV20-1	CSAPNPGGYTF
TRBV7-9	CASSGRDRGLLTNEKLFF
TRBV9	CASSVEGGIYNEQFF
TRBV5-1	CASRPFSTTSSYNEQFF
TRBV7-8	CASSLANTGTSNYGYTF
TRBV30	CAWSVGGRSEPQHF
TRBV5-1	CASSVTSGVREQYF
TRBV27	CASRALGTMKQYF
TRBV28	CASSFQLAGGLTDTQYF
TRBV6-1	CASRIGQGTDTQYF
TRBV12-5	CALEGGESNQPQHF
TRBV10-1	CASSPTGTQPQHF